These 14 T cell receptor beta chains originate from one sample sequenced in a study of T cells in Graves' hyperthyroidism and ophthalmopathy. Amplification of TCR beta CDR3 regions was performed using RNA transcripts as template. The HTBI primer set drove a first-round RT-PCR of the TCR CDR3. Via MiXCR, TCRdb re-called the multiplex PCR reads, giving one row per CDR3 protein. The sample has some 400,000 distinct CDR3 sequences; 19% are singletons. The sample was blood. Receptors originate from a woman aged 18-30 years with Graves' hyperthyroidism.

This clonotype has at least ten counts. The chain's CDR3 is CAISESRELGEQYF. The CDR3 region has the DNA TGTGCCATCAGTGAGTCGAGGGAGCTAGGGGAGCAGTACTTC. The chain links TRBV10-3 to TRBJ2-7, with D tentatively TRBD2 (5 bases). Germline loops: CDR1 ENHRY, CDR2 SYGVKD. The V and J ends lost 0 bases and 7 bases respectively, with 13 bases between them. The CDR3 has 14 residues.

This clonotype was detected many times. The chain recombines TRBV12-3 or TRBV12-4 with TRBJ1-1; TRBD1 matches at 8 bases. Germline trimming cut 1 base from V and 5 bases from J; bases unmatched to any gene: 6. The CDR3 covers 15 residues. CDR3 loop: CASSLDRGYQTEAFF. CDR3 nucleotides: TGTGCCAGCAGTTTAGACAGGGGGTATCAAACTGAAGCTTTCTTT.

This clonotype was recorded at least ten times. The gene calls are TRBV20-1 and TRBJ2-5, with D unclear. CDR1 and CDR2 (germline): DFQATT, SNEGSKA (reference sequence). The length of the CDR3 is 15 residues. V gave up 0 bases and J gave up 1 base, with 12 bases separating them. CDR3 nucleotide sequence: TGCAGTGCTAGAGATGACCCTGGCGCCCAAGAGACCCAGTACTTC. This sequence encodes CSARDDPGAQETQYF.

Sample share makes this clonotype medium-sized (0.01 to 0.1%). V is TRBV29-1 and J is TRBJ2-7, with D tentatively TRBD2 (6 bases). Germline values: CDR1 SQVTM, CDR2 ANQGSEA. Trimming left V 7 bases short and J 0 bases short, with 16 bases between. The CDR3 has 14 amino acids. The DNA for the CDR3 is TGCAGCGCTGCAGGGACTTCCAGCTCCTACGAGCAGTACTTC. The encoded protein is CSAAGTSSSYEQYF.

This clonotype was detected only a few times. The chain carries TRBV11-1 and TRBJ2-6, with TRBD1 matching over 8 bases. V was clipped by 11 bases and J by 2 bases; unmatched bases: 14. The CDR3 spans 17 residues. The V gene's germline CDR1 is SGHAT and CDR2 FQDESV (reference sequence). In DNA, the CDR3 is TGTGCCTACCGACTAGACAGGGGCCCAACTGGGGCCAACGTCCTGACTTTC. This gives the protein CAYRLDRGPTGANVLTF.

This clonotype occurred many times. This chain connects TRBV2 to TRBJ1-2, with D hard to call. Per the germline V gene, CDR1 is SNHLY and CDR2 is FYNNEI. V was trimmed by 2 bases and J by 6 bases, leaving 7 bases between them. The CDR3 extends over 12 amino acids. CDR3 protein: CASSEWENGYTF. As DNA, the CDR3 is TGTGCCAGCAGTGAATGGGAAAATGGCTACACCTTC.

Ten or more counts support this clonotype. The chain combines TRBV6-1 with TRBJ2-7; D is ambiguous. V dropped 5 bases and J dropped 2 bases, with 10 bases sitting between them. This CDR3 contains 13 residues. Germline V lookup: CDR1 MNHNS, CDR2 SASEGT. CDR3 DNA: TGTGCCAGCAGTAAGGACGGAACCTACGAGCAGTACTTC. It yields the protein CASSKDGTYEQYF.

This clonotype was seen ten or more times. This rearrangement joins TRBV10-3 to TRBJ2-7, with 12 bases identical to TRBD2. The CDR3 sequence is 14 residues long. The V gene end was trimmed by 10 bases and the J gene end by 4 bases; junction bases not matched to a gene: 8. Germline V CDR1 and CDR2: ENHRY, SYGVKD. The CDR3 DNA reads TGTGCCACCCGACTAGCGGGGGCCTCATACGAGCAGTACTTC. This gives the protein CATRLAGASYEQYF.

This clonotype was detected once. The chain uses TRBV20-1 and TRBJ2-7; 14 bases are a match to TRBD2. Germline CDR1 DFQATT, CDR2 SNEGSKA (reference sequence). This CDR3 has 13 residues. V shed 4 bases, J shed 5 bases, and the junction held 1 base outside the gene matches. Written as DNA, the CDR3 is TGCAGTGCTACGGGACTAGCGGGAGACGAGCAGTACTTC. Protein product: CSATGLAGDEQYF.

The sample holds many counts of this clonotype. This chain connects TRBV15 to TRBJ1-1, with unresolved D. There are 14 residues in the CDR3. Germline lookup yields CDR1 LNHNV and CDR2 YYDKDF (reference sequence). Trimming took off 5 bases at V and 5 bases at J, with 15 bases between the two ends. Here the CDR3 reads CATSGGLSGTEAFF. The CDR3 region has the DNA TGTGCCACCAGCGGTGGTTTGTCGGGGACTGAAGCTTTCTTT.

This chain connects TRBV19 to TRBJ1-5; D is perhaps TRBD1 (5 bases). The CDR3 loop spans 15 amino acids. CDR1 is LNHDA and CDR2 is SQIVND in the germline V gene (reference sequence). The V gene lost 5 bases and the J gene lost 1 base, with 12 bases spanning the gap. CDR3 amino acids: CASSDGTESNQPQHF. In DNA, the CDR3 is TGTGCCAGTAGTGACGGGACGGAGAGCAATCAGCCCCAGCATTTT.

At least ten counts were recorded for this clonotype. The chain uses TRBV4-2 and TRBJ2-7; 7 positions agree with TRBD1. The germline CDR1 and CDR2 sequences are LGHNA and YNFKEQ. There are 16 residues in the CDR3. With 2 bases clipped from V and 0 bases from J, the junction kept 7 bases outside the gene matches. CDR3: CASSQKEGDSSYEQYF. The CDR3 DNA sequence: TGTGCCAGCAGCCAAAAAGAGGGGGACAGCTCCTACGAGCAGTACTTC.

This clonotype showed up many times. The gene calls are TRBV6-1 and TRBJ1-5; D is unresolved. Trimming shortened V by 0 bases and J by 3 bases, and 9 bases separated the two germline ends. The germline V gene encodes CDR1 MNHNS and CDR2 SASEGT. CDR3 length: 15 amino acids. CDR3 DNA: TGTGCCAGCAGTGAAGCGCGGACGTACAATCAGCCCCAGCATTTT. This sequence encodes CASSEARTYNQPQHF.

This clonotype was counted between two and nine times. V is TRBV18 and J is TRBJ2-7; 7 nucleotides agree with TRBD1. Germline CDR1 and CDR2: KGHSH and LQKENI. After removal of 3 bases from V and 7 bases from J, the junction contained 9 bases not matched to a gene. The CDR3 is 14 amino acids. The CDR3 spells CASSPSGTVIEQYF. The DNA of the CDR3 is TGTGCCAGCTCACCGTCCGGGACAGTAATAGAGCAGTACTTC.